This is a list of T cell receptor beta chains from one sample in a study of Ad26.COV2.S vaccination and SARS-CoV-2 variants. Profiling relied on immunoSEQ multiplex PCR, and the TCRdb table lists in-frame clones only, not all of them. The table has around 450,000 clones, approximately 89% seen once. Sample: peripheral blood, taken in a trial of Ad26.COV2.S vaccine versus placebo. The receptors shown here come from a person between 18 and 59 years old who received the Ad26.COV2.S COVID-19 vaccine or a placebo. The CDR3 runs from the conserved cysteine through the conserved F or W. A D gene is named only where the DNA matches it firmly. Only some rows state a clone size, as once, few, many or a class for expanded clones.

abundance	v_gene	d_gene	j_gene	CDR3nt	CDR3aa
-	TRBV20-1	-	TRBJ1-1	TGCAGTGCTAGGTCGGGTGATAGAGCTTTCTTT	CSARSGDRAFF
-	TRBV7-3	-	TRBJ2-1	TGTGCCAGCAGTTCCGGGACGGCATCCTACAATGAGCAGTTCTTC	CASSSGTASYNEQFF
-	TRBV7-2	TRBD2	TRBJ2-1	TGTGCCAGCAGCCCCCCTACTAGCGGGAGTGGGAATGAGCAGTTCTTC	CASSPPTSGSGNEQFF
-	TRBV6-2/TRBV6-3	-	TRBJ2-3	TGTGCCAGCAGTTACGGTTTGGGTCCAGATACGCAGTATTTT	CASSYGLGPDTQYF
few	TRBV20-1	-	TRBJ1-2	TGCAGTGCTAGTCTATCGGGCTACACCTTC	CSASLSGYTF
-	TRBV19	-	TRBJ1-1	TGTGCCAGTAGTATAGACGGTGGGGCACCTAATGAAGCTTTCTTT	CASSIDGGAPNEAFF
-	TRBV13	-	TRBJ2-1	TGTGCCAGCAGCATAGACAGCTACAATGAGCAGTTCTTC	CASSIDSYNEQFF
-	TRBV28	-	TRBJ1-2	TGTGCCAGCAGTCAACAGGGACCCTATGGCTACACCTTC	CASSQQGPYGYTF
-	TRBV21-1	-	TRBJ2-5	TGTGCCAGCAGCAAAGGACGGGGAGCGGAGACCCAGTACTTC	CASSKGRGAETQYF
once	TRBV4-3	TRBD1	TRBJ2-3	TGCGCCAGCAGCCAAGGGACAGGGGATAGAAGGGATACGCAGTATTTT	CASSQGTGDRRDTQYF
once	TRBV29-1	-	TRBJ1-2	TGCAGCGTTGAGGGGGGCTATGGCTACACCTTC	CSVEGGYGYTF
-	TRBV4-3	-	TRBJ2-1	TGCGCCAGCAGCCAACCCGGGGGAGGATTTGAGCAGTTCTTC	CASSQPGGGFEQFF
-	TRBV11-3	TRBD1	TRBJ2-2	TGTGCCAGCAGCCCTAGGGGAGGGACAGGGACGGTCGGGGAGCTGTTTTTT	CASSPRGGTGTVGELFF
-	TRBV29-1	-	TRBJ1-1	TGCAGCGTACAGGGTCGTTACACTGAAGCTTTCTTT	CSVQGRYTEAFF
once	TRBV20-1	-	TRBJ2-1	TGCAGTGCTAGTTGGCGAACGCCCTACAATGAGCAGTTCTTC	CSASWRTPYNEQFF
-	TRBV6-5	-	TRBJ1-4	TGTGCCAGCGGCTTTCGGGAAAAACTGTTTTTT	CASGFREKLFF
-	TRBV14	-	TRBJ1-4	TGTGCCAGCAGCCAAGGGGGCGGGTCCTGGGAAAAACTGTTTTTT	CASSQGGGSWEKLFF
-	TRBV4-1	-	TRBJ1-3	TGCGCCAGCAGCCATCCCGGGACATCTGGAAACACCATATATTTT	CASSHPGTSGNTIYF
-	TRBV19	-	TRBJ1-2	TGTGCCAGTAGTATACGGGGCGCCTCTAACTATGGCTACACCTTC	CASSIRGASNYGYTF
-	TRBV7-9	-	TRBJ1-3	TGTGCCAGCAGCTTCGTCCGGAGCTCTGGAAACACCATATATTTT	CASSFVRSSGNTIYF
-	TRBV27	-	TRBJ2-2	TGTGCCAGCAGTTTTGGAACAGGGCACACCGGGGAGCTGTTTTTT	CASSFGTGHTGELFF
-	TRBV7-2	-	TRBJ2-6	TGTGCCAGCAGCTTAGCTGGGACCAACTCTGGGGCCAACGTCCTGACTTTC	CASSLAGTNSGANVLTF